Below are 21 T cell receptor beta chains sequenced from a single sample in a study of early T cells in non-severe SARS-CoV-2 infection. In TCRdb, the 5' RACE reads were re-called with MiXCR into one record per CDR3 protein. This table has 69,000 or so distinct CDR3 sequences, roughly 8.7% appearing once. The sequencing sample was made of whole blood. These TCRs come from an adult who was a healthcare worker with PCR-confirmed SARS-CoV-2 infection or an uninfected control (not recorded which).

This clonotype was counted ten times or more. This chain links TRBV11-2 with TRBJ2-2; the match to TRBD2 covers 10 bases. The junction had 5 bases not matched to a gene; V was cut back by 6 bases and J by 1 base. The CDR3 loop spans 16 amino acids. From germline, CDR1 is SGHAT and CDR2 FQNNGV. CDR3 sequence reads: CASRIAGGLNTGELFF. CDR3 DNA sequence: TGTGCCAGCAGAATAGCGGGGGGCTTGAACACCGGGGAGCTGTTTTTT.

This clonotype was seen repeatedly, ten times or more. The rearrangement joins TRBV3-1 to TRBJ1-5; D ambiguous. The germline V gene encodes CDR1 LGHDT and CDR2 YNNKEL (reference sequence). The CDR3 is made up of 15 amino acids. Between the trimmed V and J ends, which lost 0 bases and 1 base, there was a span of 7 bases. CDR3 DNA: TGTGCCAGCAGCCAAGAAGGAACGAGCAATCAGCCCCAGCATTTT. Translated, it gives CASSQEGTSNQPQHF.

There are many counts of this clonotype. J is TRBJ2-7 and V is TRBV5-1; D possibly uses TRBD1 or TRBD2 (5 bases each). V lost 5 bases to trimming and J lost 0 bases, with 15 bases between them. This CDR3 region has 15 residues. The V gene's germline CDR1 is SGHRS and CDR2 YFSETQ. Written as DNA, the CDR3 is TGCGCCAGCAGGGAAGGGACGGCGGTCTCCTACGAGCAGTACTTC. Its protein is CASREGTAVSYEQYF. The complete variable domain, with remaining parts taken from reference TRBV5-1 and TRBJ2-7, reads KAGVTQTPRYLIKTRGQQVTLSCSPISGHRSVSWYQQTPGQGLQFLFEYFSETQRNKGNFPGRFSGRQFSNSRSEMNVSTLELGDSALYLCASREGTAVSYEQYFGPGTRLTVT.

This clonotype showed up just a few times. DNA of the CDR3: TGTGCCAGCAGCCTCAACCCCGGGAACTACGAGCAGTACTTC. Translating gives CASSLNPGNYEQYF. The chain combines TRBV7-2 with TRBJ2-7, with a tentative D call TRBD2 (5 bases). The CDR3 runs 14 residues. V was pared by 5 bases and J by 3 bases, with 14 bases between. The germline CDR1 and CDR2 sequences are SGHTA and FQGNSA.

V and J are TRBV7-3 and TRBJ2-7; D gene unclear. This CDR3 is built from 13 residues. The V end lost 0 bases, the J end lost 6 bases, and 9 bases lay between the germline ends. Germline V gene lookup returns CDR1 SGHTA and CDR2 FQGTGA. CDR3 protein: CASSLTFLLEQYF. CDR3 nucleotide sequence: TGTGCCAGCAGCTTAACTTTCCTACTCGAGCAGTACTTC.

This clonotype was detected many times. The genes are TRBV6-2 or TRBV6-3 and TRBJ2-1; 10 bases align to TRBD2. V gave up 2 bases and J gave up 4 bases; unmatched junction bases: 5. Germline loops: CDR1 MNHEY, CDR2 SVGEGT. The CDR3 spans 16 residues. Here the CDR3 reads CASSYPRLAGYNEQFF. CDR3 sequence (DNA): TGTGCCAGCAGTTACCCCCGACTAGCGGGTTACAATGAGCAGTTCTTC.

The sample holds many counts of this clonotype. V usage is TRBV20-1 and J usage is TRBJ2-3; possible D gene TRBD1, 6 bases. Trimming pared 0 bases from V and 4 bases from J, leaving 11 bases between. The CDR3 has 14 residues. CDR1 is DFQATT, CDR2 SNEGSKA, per germline (reference sequence). Here the CDR3 reads CSAREGRGADTQYF. The CDR3 DNA sequence: TGCAGTGCTAGAGAGGGCAGGGGTGCAGATACGCAGTATTTT.

The rearrangement links TRBV7-2 to TRBJ2-7; D remains ambiguous. This CDR3 spans 14 amino acids. Germline V gene lookup returns CDR1 SGHTA and CDR2 FQGNSA. V lost 4 bases and J 2 bases, leaving 12 bases between the germline ends. The DNA for the CDR3 is TGTGCCAGCAGCTCTGATAGACTGGCCTACGAGCAGTACTTC. It translates to CASSSDRLAYEQYF.

This clonotype was observed at least ten times. This chain uses TRBV20-1 with TRBJ1-2, with a weak D call TRBD1 (5 bases). Trimming took off 5 bases at V and 3 bases at J, with 19 bases between the two ends. This CDR3 spans 15 amino acids. Germline assignment: CDR1 DFQATT and CDR2 SNEGSKA (reference sequence). The CDR3 nucleotides are TGCAGTGCTCAAAATTTACTGCAGGGTCACTATGGCTACACCTTC. The encoded protein is CSAQNLLQGHYGYTF.

This clonotype was detected ten times or more. This chain uses TRBV20-1 with TRBJ2-7; TRBD1 agrees at 8 bases. V was clipped by 4 bases and J by 2 bases; unmatched bases: 4. CDR3 length: 13 amino acids. CDR1 and CDR2 (germline): DFQATT, SNEGSKA (reference sequence). The CDR3 here is CSAKRTGPYEQYF. For the CDR3, the DNA is TGCAGTGCTAAGCGGACAGGGCCCTACGAGCAGTACTTC.

Many counts were recorded for this clonotype. V gene TRBV5-1 combines with J gene TRBJ2-1; D assignment may be TRBD1 or TRBD2 (5 bases each). With 0 bases removed from V and 12 bases from J, the gap between germline ends came to 13 bases. Germline CDR1 and CDR2: SGHRS and YFSETQ. This CDR3 comprises 13 residues. The CDR3 nucleotides read TGCGCCAGCAGCTTGGGTAGTAGGGACCTGCAGTTCTTC. This codes for CASSLGSRDLQFF.

This clonotype was detected many times. The chain couples TRBV7-9 to TRBJ1-3; unclear D gene. The CDR3 contains 13 residues. CDR1 is SEHNR and CDR2 is FQNEAQ in the germline V gene (reference sequence). V was shortened by 6 bases and J by 0 bases, with 6 bases between the two germline ends. The CDR3 nucleotides read TGTGCCAGCAGGGGCAGCTCTGGAAACACCATATATTTT. This encodes CASRGSSGNTIYF.

This clonotype turned up a few times. The CDR3 loop reads CASRSGTGISHEQYF. The CDR3 region has the DNA TGTGCCAGCAGATCCGGGACAGGGATTTCTCACGAGCAGTACTTC. The J gene is TRBJ2-7, the V gene TRBV12-3 or TRBV12-4; the match to TRBD1 covers 9 bases. Unmatched junction bases numbered 11, after V lost 6 bases and J lost 5 bases. The CDR3 loop spans 15 amino acids.

V gene TRBV5-1 combines with J gene TRBJ2-7, with D possibly called TRBD1 or TRBD2 (5 bases each). CDR3 length: 15 amino acids. V lost 2 bases and J 5 bases, leaving 17 bases between the germline ends. CDR1 SGHRS and CDR2 YFSETQ come from the germline V gene. CDR3 protein: CASSLTGTIDHEQYF. Written as DNA, the CDR3 is TGCGCCAGCAGCTTAACCGGGACCATCGACCACGAGCAGTACTTC.

Notes on this clonotype: A much larger clone lies one base from this, so it may be a read error. The J gene is TRBJ2-3, the V gene TRBV5-4; no definite D call. The length of the CDR3 is 12 residues. Germline V CDR1 and CDR2: SGHNT, YYREEE (reference sequence). The CDR3 sequence is CVSSLIGDTQYF. As DNA, the CDR3 is TGTGTCAGCAGCTTGATCGGAGATACGCAGTATTTT.

This clonotype was observed a handful of times. One end of the junction varies from germline; a read error may be responsible. The chain links TRBV5-1 to TRBJ1-4; 7 nucleotides line up with TRBD1. Looked up from germline, CDR1 is SGHRS and CDR2 is YFSETQ. The CDR3 contains 14 residues. Here the CDR3 DNA reads TGCACCAGCTGCCAGGGGGATACTAATGAAAAACTGTTTTTT. Its protein is CTSCQGDTNEKLFF.

This chain connects TRBV14 to TRBJ1-2, with D unclear. V lost 1 base to trimming and J lost 4 bases, with 13 bases between them. The CDR3 loop spans 15 amino acids. The germline V gene encodes CDR1 SGHDN and CDR2 FVKESK. The CDR3 region is CASSQGPRTTYGYTF. In nucleotides, the CDR3 is TGTGCCAGCAGCCAAGGGCCGCGAACGACCTATGGCTACACCTTC.

The chain combines TRBV19 with TRBJ2-3; maybe TRBD2 (5 bases). Germline-derived CDR1 and CDR2 are LNHDA and SQIVND (reference sequence). Trimming left V 9 bases short and J 0 bases short, with 7 bases between. The CDR3 consists of 12 residues. The CDR3 spells CASGESTDTQYF. DNA of the CDR3: TGTGCCAGCGGGGAAAGCACAGATACGCAGTATTTT. Using reference TRBV19 and TRBJ2-3 for the parts outside the CDR3, the full variable domain is DGGITQSPKYLFRKEGQNVTLSCEQNLNHDAMYWYRQDPGQGLRLIYYSQIVNDFQKGDIAEGYSVSREKKESFPLTVTSAQKNPTAFYLCASGESTDTQYFGPGTRLTVL.

This clonotype was detected ten times or more. The chain employs TRBV28 and TRBJ1-6, with TRBD1 as a possible D gene (6 bases). The CDR3 covers 16 residues. Germline loops: CDR1 MDHEN, CDR2 SYDVKM. Between the trimmed V and J ends, which lost 8 bases and 3 bases, there was a span of 17 bases. This CDR3 reads CASARGGLGYNSPLHF. The CDR3 DNA is TGTGCCAGCGCCCGGGGGGGCTTGGGCTATAATTCACCCCTCCACTTT. The full variable domain, in which reference TRBV28 and TRBJ1-6 provide the parts outside the CDR3, is DVKVTQSSRYLVKRTGEKVFLECVQDMDHENMFWYRQDPGLGLRLIYFSYDVKMKEKGDIPEGYSVSREKKERFSLILESASTNQTSMYLCASARGGLGYNSPLHFGNGTRLTVT.

This clonotype was seen only a few times. In nucleotides, the CDR3 is TGTGCCAGCAGTCCTAGCGAATTAGCCAAAAACATTCAGTACTTC. It codes for CASSPSELAKNIQYF. The chain links TRBV3-1 to TRBJ2-4; TRBD2 might be the D (6 bases). The CDR3 runs 15 residues. V lost 6 bases, J lost 0 bases, and 12 bases lay in between. Germline V lookup: CDR1 LGHDT, CDR2 YNNKEL (reference sequence).

In this sample, this clonotype turned up many times. The CDR3, as DNA: TGTGCCAGCAGCCAAGCGACAGGACCCCAAGAGACCCAGTACTTC. Residues: CASSQATGPQETQYF. V usage is TRBV14 and J usage is TRBJ2-5, with D possibly TRBD1 on 6 matching bases. Germline V lookup: CDR1 SGHDN, CDR2 FVKESK. Trimming left V 1 base short and J 1 base short, with 10 bases between. This CDR3 spans 15 amino acids.